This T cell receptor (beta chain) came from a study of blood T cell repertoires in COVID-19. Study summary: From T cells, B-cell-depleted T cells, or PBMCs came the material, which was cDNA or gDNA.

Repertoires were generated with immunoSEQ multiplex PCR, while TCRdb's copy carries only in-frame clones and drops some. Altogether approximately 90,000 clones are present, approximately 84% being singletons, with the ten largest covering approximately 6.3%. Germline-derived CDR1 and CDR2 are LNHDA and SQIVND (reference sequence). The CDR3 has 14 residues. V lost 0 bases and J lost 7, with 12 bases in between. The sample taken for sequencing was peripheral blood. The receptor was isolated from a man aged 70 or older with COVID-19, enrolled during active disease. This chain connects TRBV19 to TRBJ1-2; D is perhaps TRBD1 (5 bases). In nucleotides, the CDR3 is TGTGCCAGTAGTATAGAGACAGTGGCACTTGGCTACACCTTC. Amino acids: CASSIETVALGYTF.